This is a list of T cell receptor beta chains from one sample in a study of blood T cell repertoires in COVID-19. Sequencing used immunoSEQ multiplex PCR; TCRdb keeps in-frame clones, though not all of them. This table holds 280,000 or so clones, approximately 84% found once. The material sequenced was peripheral blood. The receptors shown here come from a woman aged 25-40 years who had recovered from COVID-19. The CDR3 runs from the conserved cysteine through the conserved F or W. A D gene is named only where the DNA matches it firmly. Where a row states a size, it is once, few, many or the class of an expanded clone; other rows omit it.

D gene,clone size,V gene,CDR3 length,J gene,CDR3 DNA,CDR3 protein
TRBD1,.,TRBV11-2,15,TRBJ2-1,TGTGCCAGCAGCATCGGGACAGGGGCACTCAATGAGCAGTTCTTC,CASSIGTGALNEQFF
TRBD1,.,TRBV23-1,19,TRBJ2-1,TGCGCCAGCAGTCAATCGTGGCGTGGGACAGGGGGCGCGGGGAATGAGCAGTTCTTC,CASSQSWRGTGGAGNEQFF
TRBD1,once,TRBV18,15,TRBJ2-7,TGTGCCAGCTCGGGTGCCGGGACAGGGTCCTACGAGCAGTACTTC,CASSGAGTGSYEQYF
.,.,TRBV12-3/TRBV12-4,13,TRBJ2-2,TGTGCCAGCAGTTTAGAGAGCGTCGGGGAGCTGTTTTTT,CASSLESVGELFF
.,.,TRBV5-6,11,TRBJ1-2,TGTGCCAGCAGTTCGACTTTTGGCTACACCTTC,CASSSTFGYTF
.,.,TRBV7-3,17,TRBJ2-5,TGTGCCAGCAGCCCGACGGACACTGGACGAAACGCAGAGACCCAGTACTTC,CASSPTDTGRNAETQYF
.,.,TRBV5-4,15,TRBJ2-3,TGTGCCAGCAGCCCGAGGCGGGGGCCCGCAGATACGCAGTATTTT,CASSPRRGPADTQYF
TRBD1,.,TRBV15,16,TRBJ2-1,TGTGCCACCAGCAGTTTCAAGGGGACAGGGCACAATGAGCAGTTCTTC,CATSSFKGTGHNEQFF
TRBD1,.,TRBV6-6,12,TRBJ2-7,TGTGCCATCTCGGGACAGACCTACGAGCAGTACTTC,CAISGQTYEQYF
.,.,TRBV15,15,TRBJ1-2,TGTGCCACCTCCGTCCTCCTAAACCTAAACTATGACTACACCTTC,CATSVLLNLNYDYTF
.,.,TRBV11-2,13,TRBJ1-5,TGTGCCAGCAGCCCGGACAGAAATCAGCCCCAGCATTTT,CASSPDRNQPQHF
.,.,TRBV30,13,TRBJ1-1,TGTGCCTGGAGTGAAGGGGGTGAGGATGAAGCTTTCTTT,CAWSEGGEDEAFF
TRBD1,.,TRBV5-1,15,TRBJ2-1,TGCGCCAGCAGCCCCCAACAGGGGGCAATCAATGAGCAGTTCTTC,CASSPQQGAINEQFF
.,once,TRBV28,15,TRBJ1-4,TGTGCCAGCAGTTTAGGAGGGACAACTAATGAAAAACTGTTTTTT,CASSLGGTTNEKLFF
.,.,TRBV5-1,14,TRBJ2-7,TGCGCCAGCAGCCTAGAAGACAGGTCCTACGAGCAGTACTTC,CASSLEDRSYEQYF
TRBD1,.,TRBV6-1,19,TRBJ1-6,TGTGCCAGCAGTGGACCGGACAGGTCTACAAGCTCCTATAATTCACCCCTCCACTTT,CASSGPDRSTSSYNSPLHF
TRBD1,.,TRBV5-6,14,TRBJ1-1,TGTGCCAGCAGCTGGGACAGGGGGCACACTGAAGCTTTCTTT,CASSWDRGHTEAFF
TRBD2,.,TRBV4-1,13,TRBJ2-5,TGCGCCAGCTGGGGAGGGGATGGGGAGACCCAGTACTTC,CASWGGDGETQYF
.,.,TRBV2,14,TRBJ2-1,TGTGCCAGCAGTGACCGGGAGTCCTACAATGAGCAGTTCTTC,CASSDRESYNEQFF
.,.,TRBV27,17,TRBJ2-6,TGTGCCAGCAGTTTGGACAGAGCCACCTCTGGGGCCAACGTCCTGACTTTC,CASSLDRATSGANVLTF
TRBD2,.,TRBV19,17,TRBJ2-5,TGTGCCAGTAGTTCCGGACTAGCGGGAGCCCATAGGGAGACCCAGTACTTC,CASSSGLAGAHRETQYF
.,.,TRBV30,13,TRBJ1-3,TGTGCCTGGAGCGCAGGGTCTGGAAACACCATATATTTT,CAWSAGSGNTIYF
TRBD1,.,TRBV19,16,TRBJ2-5,TGTGCCAGTAGTATAAGGTCGGGACAGGGGCCAGAGACCCAGTACTTC,CASSIRSGQGPETQYF